The source of this T cell receptor beta chain is a study of T cell repertoires in cytomegalovirus infection. Background on the study: Alongside well-studied HLA-B-restricted CMV epitopes, recently identified HLA-C-restricted CMV epitopes were also used. Both CMV infection and a matching HLA type were indicated by public TCR beta signatures. Study outcomes and limitations: In two of eight donors, the top clonotype was HLA-C-restricted CMV-specific.

This CDR3 is built from 14 residues. Germline V gives CDR1 SGHTA, CDR2 FQGNSA. A remark on this clonotype: What it binds is not known. At one of its ends the junction is not consistent with the germline gene, which may arise from a read error.

TCRdb analysed the reads with MiXCR anew, one entry per CDR3 protein. Seen here are about half a million distinct CDR3 sequences, around 35% observed once, and the top ten hold around a sixth. The chain recombines TRBV7-2 with TRBJ2-3, with TRBD2 matching over 8 bases. The source was cultured PBMCs, collected from culture after CMV antigen stimulation. The receptor was derived from a human donor in good health (CMV status not recorded). Some clones in this sample may be carry-over from other donors' samples. The CDR3 sequence is CASTKAGVTDKQYF. Here the CDR3 DNA reads TGTGCCAGCACCAAAGCGGGAGTAACAGATAAGCAGTACTTT.